These T cell receptor beta chains were read from a single sample in a study of CXCR3-negative and CXCR3-positive naive CD8 T cells. One entry per CDR3 protein, without DNA, is what TCRdb gives after re-calling the 5' RACE reads. The table for this sample gives 70,000 to 95,000 distinct CDR3 sequences. Source material: naive CXCR3- CD8+ T cells from blood. The source is a human donor in good health. Some clones in this sample may be carry-over from other donors' samples. The CDR3 runs from the conserved cysteine through the conserved F or W.

>TRBJ2-3|TRBV20-1
CSASATSGSTDTQYF
>TRBJ2-1|TRBV2
CASSEPIAGPAQFF
>TRBJ2-7|TRBV11-2
CASSSGRGAYVRGEQYF
>TRBJ2-7|TRBV6-5
CASSLLPAVEGYEQYF
>TRBJ2-1|TRBV27
CASRARGPYNEQFF
>TRBJ1-1|TRBV27
CASSLTGGLGTEAFF
>TRBJ2-1|TRBV25-1
CASSEASGPYNEQFF
>TRBJ2-1|TRBV29-1
CSATGAGGSYNEQFF
>TRBJ2-7|TRBV12-3/TRBV12-4
CASSPRDRADEQYF
>TRBJ2-7|TRBV7-2
CASSSGPAAEQYF
>TRBJ2-1|TRBV9
CASSVLSTPDEQFF
>TRBJ2-7|TRBV7-2
CASSLASSYEQYF
>TRBJ2-7|TRBV15
CATSRDQTGAYEQYF
>TRBJ2-1|TRBV7-3
CASSLQYVGGLSSYNEQFF
>TRBJ2-5|TRBV20-1
CSATRAQETQYF